The 32 T cell receptor beta chains below come from one sample, sequenced in a study of regulatory T cells in long-lasting Graves disease. Combining iRepertoire HTBI primers with Arm-PCR of CDR3 regions, the authors built TCR beta libraries. TCRdb analysed the multiplex PCR reads with MiXCR anew, one entry per CDR3 protein. The repertoire has about 340,000 distinct CDR3 sequences, roughly a fifth of them found once; the top ten carry 25% to 35%. As to time point: persistent/refractory GD, antithyroid drugs over 5 years with positive TRAb. From PBMCs, RNA was extracted and then used to make the TCR library. The starting material was peripheral blood mononuclear cells (PBMCs), obtained when the disease was refractory, from a patient treated with antithyroid drugs. The receptor source for this set is a female donor with Graves disease.

In its sample, this clonotype was seen many times. The rearrangement joins TRBV11-2 to TRBJ2-4; D is unclear. V lost 5 bases, J lost 0 bases, and 17 bases lay in between. Germline assignment: CDR1 SGHAT and CDR2 FQNNGV. CDR3 length: 17 amino acids. CDR3: CASSQRPGPLAKNIQYF. In DNA, the CDR3 is TGTGCCAGCAGCCAACGTCCCGGGCCGTTAGCCAAAAACATTCAGTACTTC.

This clonotype occurred many times. This chain links TRBV6-1 with TRBJ2-7; no firm D call. The CDR3 has 14 residues. Germline CDR1 is MNHNS and CDR2 is SASEGT. V was shortened by 5 bases and J by 0 bases, with 11 bases between the two germline ends. The CDR3 DNA follows: TGTGCCAGCAGTCACCTCAGGAGCTCCTACGAGCAGTACTTC. Translation gives CASSHLRSSYEQYF.

As for this clonotype: This may stem from a read error, because a much larger clone lies one nucleotide away. V is TRBV29-1 and J is TRBJ1-1, with TRBD1 as a possible D gene (5 bases). This CDR3 is built from 11 residues. CDR1 and CDR2 (germline): SQVTM, ANQGSEA. Trimming shortened V by 7 bases and J by 5 bases, and 11 bases separated the two germline ends. As DNA, the CDR3 is TGCAGCGCCGTGGGGGGTACTGAAGCTTTCTTT. Protein: CSAVGGTEAFF.

This clonotype was seen repeatedly, ten times or more. This chain joins TRBV24-1 and TRBJ1-2; D unresolved. The CDR3 length is 12 residues. Germline CDR1 reads KGHDR; CDR2 reads SFDVKD. The ends were cut back, 10 bases at V and 4 bases at J, with 12 bases in the middle. The CDR3 spells CATELDGYGYTF. The CDR3 nucleotides are TGTGCCACGGAGCTGGACGGCTATGGCTACACCTTC.

There are many counts of this clonotype. The genes are TRBV7-9 and TRBJ1-4; 9 nucleotides agree with TRBD1. Unmatched junction bases numbered 10, after V lost 3 bases and J lost 5 bases. There are 17 residues in the CDR3. Germline CDR1 reads SEHNR; CDR2 reads FQNEAQ (reference sequence). As DNA, the CDR3 is TGTGCCAGCAGCTTCGTCCCGGGACAGGGAGAAAATGAAAAACTGTTTTTT. Translation gives CASSFVPGQGENEKLFF.

This clonotype was counted ten times or more. Here the CDR3 DNA reads TGTGCCAGCTCACGACAGGGGGTTATCGAAAAACTGTTTTTT. It encodes CASSRQGVIEKLFF. This sequence joins TRBV18 and TRBJ1-4, with TRBD1 matching 9 bases. Germline V CDR1 and CDR2: KGHSH, LQKENI. Trimming took 4 bases from V and 8 from J; bases not matched to a gene: 5. There are 14 residues in the CDR3.

This clonotype showed up just a few times. The chain employs TRBV7-6 and TRBJ2-5; D is unresolved. The CDR3 has 16 residues. Germline CDR1 and CDR2: SGHVS and FNYEAQ. Trimming pared 4 bases from V and 5 bases from J, leaving 20 bases between. This chain's CDR3 is CASSSQWELSPETQYF. The CDR3 DNA reads as TGTGCCAGCAGCTCGCAGTGGGAACTTTCGCCGGAGACCCAGTACTTC.

In its sample, this clonotype was seen many times. The rearrangement links TRBV28 to TRBJ2-6; 8 bases are a match to TRBD1. The CDR3 contains 15 residues. The junction had 4 bases not matched to a gene; V was cut back by 6 bases and J by 3 bases. CDR1 and CDR2 from the germline V gene are MDHEN and SYDVKM. In nucleotides, the CDR3 is TGTGCCAGCAGCGACAGGGGCCATGGGGCCAACGTCCTGACTTTC. It translates to CASSDRGHGANVLTF.

The chain joins TRBV6-5 to TRBJ2-7; TRBD1 agrees at 8 bases. The trim removed 2 bases at V and 2 bases at J, leaving 5 bases unmatched. CDR3 length equals 15 residues. Germline CDR1 MNHEY, CDR2 SVGAGI. CDR3 in amino acids: CASSYDSRGPYEQYF. The CDR3 DNA reads TGTGCCAGCAGTTACGATTCCAGGGGGCCCTACGAGCAGTACTTC.

This clonotype turned up a few times. The chain is built from TRBV20-1 and TRBJ2-7, with TRBD2 identical over 8 bases. The V segment lost 6 bases and the J segment 3 bases; nucleotides outside the gene matches: 4. The CDR3 is 12 residues long. Germline V CDR1 and CDR2: DFQATT, SNEGSKA (reference sequence). The CDR3 DNA reads as TGCAGTGCCGGGACTAGGATCTACGAGCAGTACTTC. Its translation is CSAGTRIYEQYF.

This clonotype occurred a few times. The gene calls are TRBV19 and TRBJ1-1, with D tentatively TRBD1 (6 bases). The CDR3 has 13 amino acids. Germline-derived CDR1 and CDR2 are LNHDA and SQIVND (reference sequence). V gave up 7 bases and J gave up 4 bases, with 13 bases separating them. In nucleotides, the CDR3 is TGTGCCAGTATGGGCAAACAGGGCACTGAAGCTTTCTTT. Residues: CASMGKQGTEAFF.

V and J are TRBV20-1 and TRBJ2-1; D unclear. Trimming took off 5 bases at V and 9 bases at J, with 11 bases between the two ends. The CDR3 sequence is 11 residues long. The germline gives CDR1 DFQATT, CDR2 SNEGSKA (reference sequence). CDR3 amino acids: CSAPLLGEQFF. CDR3 bases: TGCAGTGCTCCCCTCTTGGGTGAGCAGTTCTTC.

This clonotype was seen a few times. V and J are TRBV5-1 and TRBJ2-7; D ambiguous. V lost 2 bases, J lost 3 bases, and 9 bases lay in between. The CDR3 runs to 13 residues. Germline V CDR1 and CDR2: SGHRS, YFSETQ. CDR3 sequence: CASSFTNDYEQYF. CDR3 bases: TGCGCCAGCAGCTTTACAAATGACTACGAGCAGTACTTC. Supplemented by reference TRBV5-1 and TRBJ2-7, the full variable domain reads KAGVTQTPRYLIKTRGQQVTLSCSPISGHRSVSWYQQTPGQGLQFLFEYFSETQRNKGNFPGRFSGRQFSNSRSEMNVSTLELGDSALYLCASSFTNDYEQYFGPGTRLTVT.

This clonotype showed up just a few times. V is TRBV15 and J is TRBJ2-5; TRBD2 matches 10 bases. J lost 1 base, V lost 0 bases, and 11 bases had no gene match. Germline V CDR1 and CDR2: LNHNV, YYDKDF (reference sequence). The CDR3 loop spans 19 amino acids. The CDR3 sequence: CATSRELSGRASVQETQYF. The CDR3 DNA sequence: TGTGCCACCAGCAGAGAGTTGAGCGGGAGGGCCTCTGTCCAAGAGACCCAGTACTTC.

Concerning this clonotype itself: Germline and junction disagree at one end, which may indicate a read error. The rearrangement joins TRBV28 to TRBJ2-3, with D unclear. The length of the CDR3 is 16 residues. Per germline, CDR1 MDHEN and CDR2 SYDVKM. The CDR3 region is CASSPILSLRTDMQYF. The CDR3 DNA sequence: TGTGCCAGCAGTCCCATCCTTTCACTACGCACAGATATGCAGTATTTT. Supplemented by reference TRBV28 and TRBJ2-3, the full variable domain reads DVKVTQSSRYLVKRTGEKVFLECVQDMDHENMFWYRQDPGLGLRLIYFSYDVKMKEKGDIPEGYSVSREKKERFSLILESASTNQTSMYLCASSPILSLRTDMQYFGPGTRLTVL.

The genes are TRBV20-1 and TRBJ2-3; 7 bases map to TRBD1. From germline, CDR1 is DFQATT and CDR2 SNEGSKA (reference sequence). The CDR3 spans 14 residues. J was trimmed by 4 bases and V by 2 bases; bases with no gene match: 6. CDR3 sequence (DNA): TGCAGTGCTAGAAGACAGGGTACTGCAGATACGCAGTATTTT. It specifies CSARRQGTADTQYF.

This clonotype was counted between two and nine times. The V call is TRBV20-1, the J call TRBJ2-7, with D perhaps matching TRBD2 (5 bases). This CDR3 comprises 14 residues. Trimming stripped 1 base from V and 6 bases from J, with 16 bases between. Germline V CDR1 and CDR2: DFQATT, SNEGSKA (reference sequence). The DNA for the CDR3 is TGCAGTGCTAGAGCTCCTGAACTAGGGCGCGAGCAGTACTTC. It encodes CSARAPELGREQYF.

As regards this clonotype: One base away lies a much larger clone, so this may be a sequencing read error. The chain carries TRBV12-3 or TRBV12-4 and TRBJ2-6; 9 bases are a match to TRBD1. V was clipped by 6 bases and J by 4 bases; unmatched bases: 10. The CDR3 extends over 17 amino acids. This chain's CDR3 is CASRDARQGVGANVLTF. The CDR3, as DNA: TGTGCCAGCAGAGACGCTCGACAGGGGGTCGGGGCCAACGTCCTGACTTTC.

This clonotype was seen a few times. The genes are TRBV4-1 and TRBJ1-2, with 8 positions matching TRBD1. The V and J ends lost 4 bases and 4 bases, in that order; junction bases with no gene match: 8. CDR3 length: 15 residues. CDR1 MGHRA and CDR2 YSYEKL come from the germline V gene. CDR3 amino acids: CASSPGTGTSYGYTF. The DNA of the CDR3 is TGCGCCAGCAGCCCCGGGACAGGAACCAGCTATGGCTACACCTTC.

This clonotype was recorded at least ten times. This chain joins TRBV28 and TRBJ1-5; tentatively, D is TRBD1 (5 bases). Between the trimmed V and J ends, which lost 5 bases and 7 bases, there was a span of 15 bases. The length of the CDR3 is 14 residues. Germline lookup yields CDR1 MDHEN and CDR2 SYDVKM. CDR3 in DNA: TGTGCCAGCAGTCCTGACAGCCCCAGGCAGCCCCAGCATTTT. Encoded protein: CASSPDSPRQPQHF.

The genes are TRBV10-3 and TRBJ1-4; TRBD1 matches 7 bases. Germline values: CDR1 ENHRY, CDR2 SYGVKD. V trimming: 8 bases; J trimming: 5 bases; junction bases outside the gene matches: 8. This CDR3 is 14 amino acids long. In nucleotides, the CDR3 is TGTGCCATCGGAGCACAGGGGATAAATGAAAAACTGTTTTTT. Amino acid sequence: CAIGAQGINEKLFF.

This clonotype was picked up many times. The V call is TRBV28, the J call TRBJ1-5; possibly TRBD1 for D (6 bases). Germline values: CDR1 MDHEN, CDR2 SYDVKM. The ends were cut back, 7 bases at V and 4 bases at J, with 11 bases in the middle. The CDR3 length is 13 residues. The CDR3: CASTTQGNQPQHF. CDR3 nucleotides: TGTGCCAGCACCACCCAGGGGAATCAGCCCCAGCATTTT.

This clonotype appeared many times. The gene calls are TRBV28 and TRBJ2-7, with 12 bases fitting TRBD1. Trimming at V came to 5 bases and at J to 2 bases, leaving 4 bases not matched to a gene. This CDR3 is 15 amino acids long. Looked up from germline, CDR1 is MDHEN and CDR2 is SYDVKM. CDR3 nucleotide sequence: TGTGCCAGCAGTACAGGGACAGGGGGCACCTACGAGCAGTACTTC. Protein sequence: CASSTGTGGTYEQYF.

At least ten counts were recorded for this clonotype. The chain is built from TRBV28 and TRBJ1-2; 9 bases are a match to TRBD1. Germline assignment: CDR1 MDHEN and CDR2 SYDVKM. The CDR3 loop spans 13 amino acids. Trimming cost V 6 bases and J 2 bases; bases outside gene matches: 1. CDR3 region: CASRGTGNYGYTF. The CDR3 nucleotides read TGTGCCAGCAGGGGGACAGGGAACTATGGCTACACCTTC.

The chain combines TRBV5-1 with TRBJ1-6, with TRBD1 identical over 7 bases. The ends lost 1 base at V and 9 bases at J; junction bases unmatched: 4. CDR1 is SGHRS, CDR2 YFSETQ, per germline. The CDR3 extends over 14 amino acids. CDR3 sequence: CASSLTPGGSPLHF. CDR3 bases: TGCGCCAGCAGCTTGACGCCAGGGGGTTCACCCCTCCACTTT.

The chain carries TRBV25-1 and TRBJ1-2, with 7 nucleotides matching TRBD1. J was trimmed by 6 bases and V by 6 bases; bases with no gene match: 16. The CDR3 contains 16 residues. From germline, CDR1 is MGHDK and CDR2 SYGVNS. The CDR3 sequence is CASRGGWQGGVDGYTF. The CDR3 DNA follows: TGTGCCAGCAGAGGTGGATGGCAGGGGGGCGTAGATGGCTACACCTTC.

The CDR3 loop reads CASSLVGRLTDTQYF. The CDR3 bases are TGTGCCAGCAGCTTGGTCGGTCGCCTCACAGATACGCAGTATTTT. This rearrangement joins TRBV5-6 to TRBJ2-3; D not certain. CDR3 length equals 15 residues. Per the germline V gene, CDR1 is SGHDT and CDR2 is YYEEEE. Trimming took 0 bases from V and 2 from J, leaving 10 bases between them.

The rearrangement uses TRBV19 and TRBJ1-5; TRBD1 matches at 7 bases. Germline CDR1 reads LNHDA; CDR2 reads SQIVND (reference sequence). This CDR3 spans 14 amino acids. V was pared by 3 bases and J by 6 bases, with 5 bases of the junction left unmatched. This CDR3 reads CASSIHRGGQPQHF. CDR3 DNA sequence: TGTGCCAGTAGTATCCACAGGGGCGGTCAGCCCCAGCATTTT.

V usage is TRBV7-2 and J usage is TRBJ2-6; unclear D gene. Germline-derived CDR1 and CDR2 are SGHTA and FQGNSA. Trimming stripped 0 bases from V and 2 bases from J, with 5 bases between. This CDR3 contains 15 residues. The CDR3: CASSLARTGANVLTF. The CDR3 DNA sequence: TGTGCCAGCAGCTTAGCGCGCACTGGGGCCAACGTCCTGACTTTC.

This clonotype occurred many times. V and J are TRBV29-1 and TRBJ1-1; TRBD1 aligns across 7 bases. J lost 1 base, V lost 4 bases, and 3 bases had no gene match. The CDR3 extends over 13 amino acids. CDR1 and CDR2 from the germline V gene are SQVTM and ANQGSEA. The CDR3 region is CSVAQGGNTEAFF. Here the CDR3 DNA reads TGCAGCGTTGCTCAGGGGGGGAACACTGAAGCTTTCTTT.

V is TRBV4-1 and J is TRBJ2-5; 8 bases fit TRBD2. The V segment lost 5 bases and the J segment 4 bases; nucleotides outside the gene matches: 6. Germline loops: CDR1 MGHRA, CDR2 YSYEKL. The CDR3 covers 14 residues. The CDR3 nucleotides are TGCGCCAGCAGCAGACTACGGGAGGGAGAGACCCAGTACTTC. The encoded protein is CASSRLREGETQYF.

The V and J genes are TRBV27 and TRBJ1-6; D ambiguous. V dropped 0 bases and J dropped 6 bases, with 12 bases sitting between them. The CDR3 loop spans 16 amino acids. Germline V gene sequence: CDR1 MNHEY, CDR2 SMNVEV (reference sequence). In DNA, the CDR3 is TGTGCCAGCAGTTTATCCTCGGGAGGGAGTAATTCACCCCTCCACTTT. Its translation: CASSLSSGGSNSPLHF.